These 21 T cell receptor beta chains were all obtained from the same sample, sequenced in a study of blood T cell repertoires in COVID-19. Some clones are missing from TCRdb's copy, which holds only in-frame ones; the method was immunoSEQ multiplex PCR. The repertoire consists of nearly 250,000 clones, with more than 75% occurring once and the leading ten covering approximately 5.5%. Sequenced material: peripheral blood. The origin of the receptors is a woman older than 75 with COVID-19, enrolled during active disease.

This rearrangement joins TRBV3-1 (or the pseudogene TRBV3-2) to TRBJ1-5; D uncertain. In germline, CDR1 is LGHDT, CDR2 YNNKEL (reference sequence). V gave up 1 base and J gave up 0 bases, with 13 bases separating them. There are 17 residues in the CDR3. This CDR3 is CASSQGVGSLSNQPQHF. In DNA form, the CDR3 reads TGTGCCAGCAGCCAAGGTGTGGGCAGCCTTAGCAATCAGCCCCAGCATTTT.

V gene TRBV7-2 combines with J gene TRBJ2-3; 12 positions agree with TRBD2. J gave up 4 bases and V 1 base, and 6 bases lay outside the gene matches. Germline V CDR1 and CDR2: SGHTA, FQGNSA. There are 17 residues in the CDR3. The CDR3 loop reads CASSLVSSGGAADTQYF. DNA of the CDR3: TGTGCCAGCAGCTTAGTGTCTAGCGGGGGGGCGGCAGATACGCAGTATTTT.

The J gene is TRBJ1-5, the V gene TRBV28, with D uncertain. The germline V gene encodes CDR1 MDHEN and CDR2 SYDVKM. The CDR3 totals 12 residues. V lost 2 bases and J 6 bases, leaving 5 bases between the germline ends. The CDR3 DNA is TGTGCCAGCAGTTTACCGTTTCAGCCCCAGCATTTT. It translates to CASSLPFQPQHF.

A note on this clone: Other nucleotide sequences from this sample produce the same CDR3. This chain links TRBV19 with TRBJ1-1; D is perhaps TRBD1 (5 bases). The length of the CDR3 is 13 residues. Germline V gene sequence: CDR1 LNHDA, CDR2 SQIVND (reference sequence). Trimming left V 5 bases short and J 1 base short, with 8 bases between. The CDR3 DNA reads TGTGCCAGTAGTTCAGGGCGGAACACTGAAGCTTTCTTT. It yields the protein CASSSGRNTEAFF.

The V and J genes are TRBV12-3 or TRBV12-4 and TRBJ1-1, with D possibly being TRBD1 (6 bases). V shed 3 bases and J shed 8 bases, with 10 bases lying between them. The CDR3 contains 12 residues. The CDR3 DNA reads as TGTGCCAGCAGTTTGGGGGGGGGCGAAGCTTTCTTT. Its translation is CASSLGGGEAFF.

This clone occurred once. CDR3 nucleotide sequence: TGCAGTGCTAGTTCCTTCCTAGCGGGGGTAATAGATACGCAGTATTTT. Protein product: CSASSFLAGVIDTQYF. J is TRBJ2-3 and V is TRBV20-1; TRBD2 matches at 10 bases. With V trimmed by 3 bases and J by 5 bases, 11 bases remained unmatched. Germline values: CDR1 DFQATT, CDR2 SNEGSKA (reference sequence). This CDR3 region has 16 residues.

This rearrangement joins TRBV18 to TRBJ2-5; possible D gene TRBD2, 5 bases. CDR3 length equals 14 residues. Germline loops: CDR1 KGHSH, CDR2 LQKENI. V was trimmed by 5 bases and J by 3 bases, leaving 13 bases between them. The CDR3 loop reads CASSSQLGEETQYF. In DNA form, the CDR3 reads TGTGCCAGCTCATCGCAGCTGGGAGAAGAGACCCAGTACTTC.

V is TRBV9 and J is TRBJ2-5; D perhaps matches TRBD1 (5 bases). The germline V and J ends were trimmed by 0 bases and 0 bases, with 6 bases remaining between them. The germline CDR1 and CDR2 sequences are SGDLS and YYNGEE. This CDR3 is 14 amino acids long. CDR3 region: CASSVGTHQETQYF. The CDR3 nucleotides are TGTGCCAGCAGCGTAGGGACACACCAAGAGACCCAGTACTTC.

In DNA, the CDR3 is TGTGCCAGCAGTGAAATTCGAGATAGCAATCAGCCCCAGCATTTT. As protein: CASSEIRDSNQPQHF. The V and J genes are TRBV27 and TRBJ1-5, with D uncertain. The length of the CDR3 is 15 residues. Per the germline V gene, CDR1 is MNHEY and CDR2 is SMNVEV (reference sequence). V was clipped by 5 bases and J by 0 bases, with 11 bases between them.

This chain links TRBV4-1 with TRBJ1-4, with D hard to call. Germline V gene lookup returns CDR1 MGHRA and CDR2 YSYEKL. The CDR3 has 16 amino acids. V dropped 1 base and J dropped 0 bases, with 9 bases sitting between them. CDR3 loop: CASSQGQIATNEKLFF. CDR3 DNA sequence: TGCGCCAGCAGCCAAGGCCAGATTGCAACTAATGAAAAACTGTTTTTT.

The rearrangement joins TRBV11-2 to TRBJ1-5, with a possible D match to TRBD1 (6 bases). This CDR3 is 15 amino acids long. V was trimmed by 5 bases and J by 6 bases, leaving 17 bases between them. Germline V gene sequence: CDR1 SGHAT, CDR2 FQNNGV. CDR3 residues: CASSPGMGGLQPQHF. The CDR3, as DNA: TGTGCCAGCAGCCCGGGTATGGGGGGGCTTCAGCCCCAGCATTTT.

The chain is built from TRBV7-8 and TRBJ2-1, with 7 bases that match TRBD2. The V and J ends lost 4 bases and 4 bases, in that order; junction bases with no gene match: 7. CDR1 is SGHVS, CDR2 FQNEAQ, per germline. The CDR3 covers 15 residues. CDR3 sequence (DNA): TGTGCCAGCAGCTCAAAAGCGGGACCGTACAATGAGCAGTTCTTC. Residues: CASSSKAGPYNEQFF.

This chain joins TRBV3-1 (or the pseudogene TRBV3-2) and TRBJ1-2, with 11 nucleotides matching TRBD1. Germline loops: CDR1 LGHDT, CDR2 YNNKEL (reference sequence). V shed 2 bases, J shed 7 bases, and the junction held 3 bases outside the gene matches. The length of the CDR3 is 14 residues. Here the CDR3 reads CASSQPGQGAGYTF. The CDR3 DNA sequence: TGTGCCAGCAGCCAACCCGGACAGGGGGCTGGCTACACCTTC.

This chain joins TRBV5-4 and TRBJ2-7; 7 nucleotides align to TRBD1. J lost 2 bases, V lost 4 bases, and 6 bases had no gene match. Germline lookup yields CDR1 SGHNT and CDR2 YYREEE (reference sequence). The CDR3 is 14 amino acids. CDR3 in amino acids: CASSPGTETYEQYF. The CDR3 DNA reads TGTGCCAGCAGCCCGGGGACAGAGACCTACGAGCAGTACTTC.

CDR3 sequence: CASSDRAGGIGELFF. The CDR3 DNA follows: TGTGCCAGCAGTGATAGAGCGGGGGGAATCGGGGAGCTGTTTTTT. The chain links TRBV2 to TRBJ2-2; 9 nucleotides align to TRBD2. The CDR3 extends over 15 amino acids. Germline CDR1 reads SNHLY; CDR2 reads FYNNEI. Unmatched junction bases numbered 6, after V lost 3 bases and J lost 7 bases.

The chain is built from TRBV11-2 and TRBJ2-3; TRBD2 aligns across 11 bases. Trimming removed 2 bases from V and 4 bases from J; junction bases left unmatched: 2. Germline loops: CDR1 SGHAT, CDR2 FQNNGV. The CDR3 loop spans 15 amino acids. The CDR3 DNA is TGTGCCAGCAGCTTATTAGCGGGGGGGCCAGATACGCAGTATTTT. It codes for CASSLLAGGPDTQYF.

V and J are TRBV24-1 and TRBJ1-5; TRBD1 matches 7 bases. The CDR3 consists of 14 residues. Trimming at V came to 9 bases and at J to 4 bases, leaving 8 bases not matched to a gene. Germline V gene lookup returns CDR1 KGHDR and CDR2 SFDVKD. The CDR3: CATSAGTANQPQHF. The CDR3 DNA reads as TGTGCCACCTCGGCCGGGACAGCTAATCAGCCCCAGCATTTT.

Only a few counts were recorded for this clone. V is TRBV5-1 and J is TRBJ1-2; D perhaps matches TRBD1 (6 bases). Trimming removed 4 bases from V and 6 bases from J, with 22 bases in between. Germline CDR1 SGHRS, CDR2 YFSETQ. This CDR3 contains 16 residues. The CDR3 region is CASSAVAGTTPNGYTF. CDR3 sequence (DNA): TGCGCCAGCAGCGCCGTAGCCGGGACAACTCCCAATGGCTACACCTTC. Using reference TRBV5-1 and TRBJ1-2 for the parts outside the CDR3, the full variable domain is KAGVTQTPRYLIKTRGQQVTLSCSPISGHRSVSWYQQTPGQGLQFLFEYFSETQRNKGNFPGRFSGRQFSNSRSEMNVSTLELGDSALYLCASSAVAGTTPNGYTFGSGTRLTVV.

V and J are TRBV7-2 and TRBJ2-1; maybe TRBD2 (6 bases). The CDR3 extends over 15 amino acids. Trimming left V 5 bases short and J 4 bases short, with 15 bases between. Germline V gives CDR1 SGHTA, CDR2 FQGNSA. The CDR3 spells CASSPQGGLYNEQFF. The DNA of the CDR3 is TGTGCCAGCAGCCCCCAGGGAGGTCTGTACAATGAGCAGTTCTTC.

This chain connects TRBV27 to TRBJ2-4, with D maybe TRBD1 (5 bases). V was clipped by 2 bases and J by 0 bases, with 11 bases between them. CDR1 MNHEY and CDR2 SMNVEV come from the germline V gene (reference sequence). This CDR3 has 16 residues. Here the CDR3 reads CASSLSRQIAKNIQYF. For the CDR3, the DNA is TGTGCCAGCAGTTTAAGCCGACAGATAGCCAAAAACATTCAGTACTTC.

The V gene is TRBV2, the J gene TRBJ2-1; TRBD2 matches at 11 bases. The germline V gene has CDR1 SNHLY and CDR2 FYNNEI. The CDR3 has 16 amino acids. V lost 2 bases and J lost 4; bases outside the gene matches: 4. In nucleotides, the CDR3 is TGTGCCAGCAGTGAAAGGGCTAGCGGGGGGTACAATGAGCAGTTCTTC. Its translation: CASSERASGGYNEQFF.